This is a list of T cell receptor beta chains from one sample in a study of T cells in Graves' hyperthyroidism and ophthalmopathy. TCRdb reanalysed the multiplex PCR reads using MiXCR and keeps one entry per CDR3 protein. This sample yields fewer than 750,000 distinct CDR3 sequences, of which 14% to 15% are seen a single time; about 4% belongs to the top ten. Specimen: blood. The source of these receptors is a woman aged 40 to 49 with Graves' ophthalmopathy. The CDR3 runs from the conserved cysteine through the conserved F or W. The D gene is left open where the match is weak. A row's size may be missing; if present it is once, few, many or a size class.

V	size	D	J	DNA	CDR3
TRBV4-1	many	.	TRBJ1-2	TGCGCCAGCAGCCAAAGAGCAGGTTCTGCCAACTATGGCTACACCTTC	CASSQRAGSANYGYTF
TRBV7-2	many	TRBD2	TRBJ2-7	TGTGCCAGCAGCTCTTACGCCGGACTAGCATACGAGCAGTACTTC	CASSSYAGLAYEQYF
TRBV6-2/TRBV6-3	.	.	TRBJ1-5	TGTGCCAGCAGTTACGGACAGCACCAGCATTTT	CASSYGQHQHF
TRBV7-3	many	.	TRBJ2-6	TGTGCCAGCAGCCCCAATCCTAGCTCTGGTGCCAACGTCCTGACTTTC	CASSPNPSSGANVLTF
TRBV11-2	few	.	TRBJ2-3	TGTGCCAGCAGCTTACTCCAAACCACAGATACGCAGTATTTT	CASSLLQTTDTQYF
TRBV5-4	many	TRBD2	TRBJ2-5	TGTGCCAGCAGCTCCCCGGGGGGGCGCGGGGAGACCCAGTACTTC	CASSSPGGRGETQYF
TRBV11-3	many	TRBD1	TRBJ2-2	TGTGCCAGCAGCTTTGGGACAGACGACACCGGGGAGCTGTTTTTT	CASSFGTDDTGELFF
TRBV6-1	once	.	TRBJ2-2	TGTGCCAGCAGACGCGACCGACCCGGGTCCACCGGGGAGCTGTTTTTT	CASRRDRPGSTGELFF
TRBV20-1	many	TRBD2	TRBJ2-7	TGCAGTGCTCGCGGCGGGACTAGGGTAAACGAGCAGTACTTC	CSARGGTRVNEQYF
TRBV28	many	TRBD2	TRBJ2-7	TGTGCCAGCACCACTAGCGGGCACTCCTACGAGCAGTACTTC	CASTTSGHSYEQYF
TRBV12-3/TRBV12-4	many	.	TRBJ1-5	TGTGCCAGCAGGGCCGGGGGGAATCAGCCCCAGCATTTT	CASRAGGNQPQHF
TRBV11-2	many	.	TRBJ1-3	TGTGCCAGCAGCTTAGCATCTGGGGTCGACTCTGGAAACACCATATATTTT	CASSLASGVDSGNTIYF
TRBV12-3/TRBV12-4	many	TRBD1	TRBJ2-7	TGTGCCAGCAGGCACGGACAGGAGAACGAGCAGTACTTC	CASRHGQENEQYF
TRBV6-5	.	TRBD1	TRBJ2-2	TGTGCCAGCAGTTACTCTGGGACAGTCACACTCACCGGGGAGCTGTTTTTT	CASSYSGTVTLTGELFF
TRBV20-1	.	.	TRBJ1-2	TGCAGTGCTAGGGCATCGAACTATGGCTACACCTTC	CSARASNYGYTF
TRBV30	few	.	TRBJ1-1	TGTGCCTGGAGATTCAGCCTGAACACTGAAGCTTTCTTT	CAWRFSLNTEAFF
TRBV12-3/TRBV12-4	few	TRBD1	TRBJ1-5	TGTGCCAGCAGGGAAGGTAGTGGACAGGGGCAGCCCCAGCATTTT	CASREGSGQGQPQHF
TRBV2	many	.	TRBJ2-7	TGTGCCAGCACAGGGGGGGAATCCTACGAGCAGTACTTC	CASTGGESYEQYF
TRBV6-5	few	TRBD2	TRBJ2-3	TGTGCCAGCAGTTTAGCGGGGCTCACAGATACGCAGTATTTT	CASSLAGLTDTQYF
TRBV6-1	many	TRBD1	TRBJ2-4	TGTGCCAGCAGTGCCGGGACAGGGGGAGGAAACATTCAGTACTTC	CASSAGTGGGNIQYF
TRBV12-3/TRBV12-4	.	TRBD2	TRBJ2-5	TGTGCCAGCAGTTTATGGGCTAGCGGGGCCCAAGAGACCCAGTACTTC	CASSLWASGAQETQYF
TRBV6-2/TRBV6-3	many	.	TRBJ2-7	TGTGCCAGCAGTTATATGGGATACGAGCAGTACTTC	CASSYMGYEQYF
TRBV18	few	TRBD1	TRBJ1-3	TGTGCCAGCTCGTTCGGACAGGTATCTGGAAACACCATATATTTT	CASSFGQVSGNTIYF
TRBV28	many	TRBD1	TRBJ1-5	TGTGCCAGCACCGTGACAGGGGACAATCAGCCCCAGCATTTT	CASTVTGDNQPQHF
TRBV27	.	.	TRBJ2-7	TGTGCCAGCAGTTTATCCTCCGTTGGCGAGCAGTACTTC	CASSLSSVGEQYF
TRBV5-6	.	.	TRBJ2-2	TGTGCCAGCAGCTTGGCCTGGACAACCGGGGAGCTGTTTTTT	CASSLAWTTGELFF
TRBV4-1	.	.	TRBJ2-2	TGCGCCAGCAAGCTCACCGGGCCCACCGGGGAGCTGTTTTTT	CASKLTGPTGELFF
TRBV29-1	many	.	TRBJ2-2	TGCAGCGTTGAAAGGGGTTCAGGCGGGGAGCTGTTTTTT	CSVERGSGGELFF